This entry features one TCR beta chain sequence. Per the study methods: Using reference gene primer amplification, nucleated cell counts were estimated. Profiling relied on immunoSEQ multiplex PCR, and the TCRdb table lists in-frame clones only, not all of them. The DNA gave D and trimming, while V, J and clone size come from that table. Here the sample spans tens of thousands of clones, about 94% being singletons. This specimen comes from a study of blood T cell repertoires in COVID-19. Study in general: From the United States, Italy and Spain came samples of acute and convalescent COVID-19. PBMCs, B-cell-depleted T cells, or T cells were the source of the cDNA or gDNA that made up the material.

The ends lost 0 bases at V and 1 base at J; junction bases unmatched: 2. CDR1 SGHDN and CDR2 FVKESK come from the germline V gene. The CDR3 length is 16 residues. The rearrangement joins TRBV14 to TRBJ2-1; TRBD2 aligns across 8 bases. This TCR was recovered from a human donor with active COVID-19. The donor label of this sample is uncertain. Material for sequencing was peripheral blood. The DNA of the CDR3 is TGTGCCAGCAGCCAAGATCTAGCGGGTTCCTACAATGAGCAGTTCTTC. This gives the protein CASSQDLAGSYNEQFF.